The 7 T cell receptor beta chains presented below share a single source sample, sequenced in a study of shared clonotypes between healthy human individuals (dated by TCRdb to between 2020 and 2021). The library relied on the immunoSEQ multiplex PCR assay. TCRdb obtained this table from immuneACCESS and retained in-frame rearrangements with V and J assigned. These tables miss some clones; where compared with another copy, unresolved V genes account for less than half of the shortfall, and the remainder is unexplained. This sample holds 450,000 to 600,000 clones; roughly 85% were observed only once. The leading ten clones occupy roughly 12% of the sample. Sample: PBMCs. These receptors were obtained from a woman in her forties in good health. Some clones in this sample may be carry-over from other donors' samples.

V is TRBV4-3 and J is TRBJ1-1; D is unclear. This CDR3 contains 13 residues. CDR1 and CDR2 (germline): LGHNA, YSLEER. Trimming left V 0 bases short and J 6 bases short, with 8 bases between. The CDR3 loop reads CASSQDKTAEAFF. For the CDR3, the DNA is TGCGCCAGCAGCCAAGATAAAACAGCTGAAGCTTTCTTT.

The V gene is TRBV2, the J gene TRBJ2-7; 9 nucleotides line up with TRBD1. The germline V gene has CDR1 SNHLY and CDR2 FYNNEI. V was clipped by 5 bases and J by 0 bases; unmatched bases: 14. The CDR3 consists of 18 residues. This CDR3 is CASSNLKRQGGSSYEQYF. The CDR3 DNA sequence: TGTGCCAGCAGTAACCTCAAAAGACAGGGGGGAAGCTCCTACGAGCAGTACTTC.

This clone was seen a few times. The CDR3 bases are TGTGCTAGTGGCGGGGACGCTCAACGAGAGACCCAGTACTTC. Protein: CASGGDAQRETQYF. V usage is TRBV12-5 and J usage is TRBJ2-5; the D gene could be TRBD1 or TRBD2 (5 bases each). With 6 bases removed from V and 4 bases from J, the gap between germline ends came to 15 bases. The CDR3 covers 14 residues. Germline CDR1 and CDR2: LGHNT and FRNRAP.

The chain links TRBV29-1 to TRBJ1-1; 7 bases fit TRBD1. Germline V gene data show CDR1 as SQVTM and CDR2 as ANQGSEA. Trimming cost V 6 bases and J 5 bases; bases outside gene matches: 6. The CDR3 extends over 12 amino acids. The CDR3 nucleotides read TGCAGCGTGAGTGGCAGGGGGACTGAAGCTTTCTTT. It codes for CSVSGRGTEAFF.

The CDR3 DNA follows: TGTGCCAGCAAGGGACTAGCGGGTGAGCAGTTCTTC. The encoded protein is CASKGLAGEQFF. This sequence joins TRBV5-4 and TRBJ2-1; 12 bases match TRBD2. The CDR3 loop spans 12 amino acids. The junction had 1 base not matched to a gene; V was cut back by 6 bases and J by 9 bases. CDR1 and CDR2 (germline): SGHNT, YYREEE (reference sequence).

V usage is TRBV7-2 and J usage is TRBJ2-7, with 11 bases matching TRBD2. Germline-derived CDR1 and CDR2 are SGHTA and FQGNSA. Trimming took 2 bases from V and 4 from J; bases not matched to a gene: 7. CDR3 length equals 16 residues. The CDR3 loop reads CASSLRSGTSGYEQYF. For the CDR3, the DNA is TGTGCCAGCAGCTTACGGTCAGGGACTAGCGGATACGAGCAGTACTTC.

In this sample, this clone turned up a few times. The chain carries TRBV9 and TRBJ2-7; a weak D match, TRBD1 (6 bases). The CDR3 has 12 residues. Germline assignment: CDR1 SGDLS and CDR2 YYNGEE. The V and J ends lost 0 bases and 6 bases respectively, with 7 bases between them. The CDR3 DNA follows: TGTGCCAGCAGCGTAGGGGACACCGAGCAGTACTTC. Amino acid sequence: CASSVGDTEQYF.